This T cell receptor beta chain emerged from a study of regulatory T cells in long-lasting Graves disease. The CDR3 is 12 amino acids. Trimming took off 4 bases at V and 6 bases at J, with 6 bases between the two ends. Germline V gene sequence: CDR1 LNHDA, CDR2 SQIVND (reference sequence). This clonotype was seen a handful of times. TCR beta libraries were built with iRepertoire HTBI primers and Arm-PCR of CDR3 regions. MiXCR, applied by TCRdb to the multiplex PCR reads, yields one record per CDR3 protein. This sample yields hundreds of thousands of distinct CDR3 sequences, of which less than 20% are seen a single time; around a sixth belongs to the top ten. Time point reported: newly diagnosed GD, antithyroid drugs for less than 3 months. Extracted RNA from PBMCs served as the source of the TCR library. These data also formed part of another study, on T cells in Graves' hyperthyroidism and ophthalmopathy. That work contributes: In patients aged 18 to 65, hyperthyroidism was newly diagnosed, with duration under 2 months.

V gene TRBV19 combines with J gene TRBJ2-2, with D tentatively TRBD1 (5 bases). The origin of this receptor is a woman aged 30 to 39 with Graves disease. This sample comprised peripheral blood mononuclear cells (PBMCs), obtained at new diagnosis, from a patient treated with antithyroid drugs. CDR3 coding DNA: TGTGCCAGTAGTAAAGGGGCCGGGGAGCTGTTTTTT. The encoded protein is CASSKGAGELFF.